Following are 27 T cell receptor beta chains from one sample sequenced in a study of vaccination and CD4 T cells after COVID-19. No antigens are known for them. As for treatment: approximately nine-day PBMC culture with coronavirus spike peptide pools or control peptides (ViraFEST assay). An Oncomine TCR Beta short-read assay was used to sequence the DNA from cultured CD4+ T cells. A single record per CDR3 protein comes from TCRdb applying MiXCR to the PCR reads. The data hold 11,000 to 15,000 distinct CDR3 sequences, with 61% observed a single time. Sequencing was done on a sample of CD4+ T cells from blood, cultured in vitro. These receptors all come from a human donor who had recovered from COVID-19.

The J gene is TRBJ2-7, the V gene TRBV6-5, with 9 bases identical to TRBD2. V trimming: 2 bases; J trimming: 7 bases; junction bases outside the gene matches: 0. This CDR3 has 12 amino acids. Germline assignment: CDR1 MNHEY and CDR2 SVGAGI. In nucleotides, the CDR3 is TGTGCCAGCAGTTACAGCGGGAGGGAGCAGTACTTC. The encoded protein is CASSYSGREQYF.

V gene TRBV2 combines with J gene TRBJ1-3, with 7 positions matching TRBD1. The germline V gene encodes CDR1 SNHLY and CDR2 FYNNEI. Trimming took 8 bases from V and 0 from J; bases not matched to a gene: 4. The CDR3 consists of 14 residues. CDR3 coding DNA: TGTGCCAGCCGGGGACAGCGCTCTGGAAACACCATATATTTT. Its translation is CASRGQRSGNTIYF.

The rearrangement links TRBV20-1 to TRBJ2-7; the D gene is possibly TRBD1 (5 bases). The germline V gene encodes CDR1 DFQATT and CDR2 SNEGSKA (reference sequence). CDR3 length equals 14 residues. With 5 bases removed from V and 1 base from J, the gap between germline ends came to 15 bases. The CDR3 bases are TGCAGTGCTTCAGAGACAGCCAATTCCTACGAGCAGTACTTC. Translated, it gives CSASETANSYEQYF.

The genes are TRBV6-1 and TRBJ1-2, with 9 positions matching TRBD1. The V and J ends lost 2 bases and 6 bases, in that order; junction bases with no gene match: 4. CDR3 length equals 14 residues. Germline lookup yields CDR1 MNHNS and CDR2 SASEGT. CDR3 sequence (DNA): TGTGCCAGCAGTGAACAACAGGGGGCGGATGGCTACACCTTC. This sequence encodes CASSEQQGADGYTF.

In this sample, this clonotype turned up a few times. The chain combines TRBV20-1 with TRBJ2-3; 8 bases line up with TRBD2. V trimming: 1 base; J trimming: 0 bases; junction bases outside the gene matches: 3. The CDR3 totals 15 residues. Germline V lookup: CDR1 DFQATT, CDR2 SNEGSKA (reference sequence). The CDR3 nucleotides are TGCAGTGCTAGAGGTAGCGGGATTAGCACAGATACGCAGTATTTT. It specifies CSARGSGISTDTQYF.

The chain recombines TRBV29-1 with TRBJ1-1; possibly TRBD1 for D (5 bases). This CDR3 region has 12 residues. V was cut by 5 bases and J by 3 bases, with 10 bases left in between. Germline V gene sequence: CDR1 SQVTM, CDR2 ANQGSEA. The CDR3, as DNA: TGCAGCGTTAGGACACAATACACTGAAGCTTTCTTT. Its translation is CSVRTQYTEAFF.

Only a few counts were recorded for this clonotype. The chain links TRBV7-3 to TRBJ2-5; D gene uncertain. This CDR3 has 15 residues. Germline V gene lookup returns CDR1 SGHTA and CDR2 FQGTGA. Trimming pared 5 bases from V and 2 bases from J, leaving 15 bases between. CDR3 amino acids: CASSAHEGSQETQYF. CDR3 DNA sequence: TGTGCCAGCAGCGCCCACGAAGGGTCACAAGAGACCCAGTACTTC.

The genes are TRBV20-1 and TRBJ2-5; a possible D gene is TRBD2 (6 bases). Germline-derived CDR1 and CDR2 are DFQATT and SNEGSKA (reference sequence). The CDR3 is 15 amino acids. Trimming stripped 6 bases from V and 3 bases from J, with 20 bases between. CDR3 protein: CSAWDSATDEETQYF. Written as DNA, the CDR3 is TGCAGTGCATGGGACTCGGCCACGGATGAAGAGACCCAGTACTTC.

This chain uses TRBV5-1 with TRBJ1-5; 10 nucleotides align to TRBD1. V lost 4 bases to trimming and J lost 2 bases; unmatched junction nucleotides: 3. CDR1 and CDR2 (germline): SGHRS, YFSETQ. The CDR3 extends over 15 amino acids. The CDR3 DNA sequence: TGCGCCAGCAGCCCCGGGACAGGGGGCAATCAGCCCCAGCATTTT. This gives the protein CASSPGTGGNQPQHF.

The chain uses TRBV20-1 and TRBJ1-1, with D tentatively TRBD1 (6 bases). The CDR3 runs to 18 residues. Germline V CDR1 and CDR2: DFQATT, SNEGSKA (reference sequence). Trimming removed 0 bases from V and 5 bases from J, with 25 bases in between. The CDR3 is CSARDGFGPGARRTEAFF. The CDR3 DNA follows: TGCAGTGCTAGAGATGGATTTGGACCGGGGGCGCGAAGAACTGAAGCTTTCTTT.

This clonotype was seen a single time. The CDR3 nucleotides read TGCAGCGTTGGGGGACCGGACAGGGTCCCTAGCGGGAGAGACATTCAGTACTTC. It specifies CSVGGPDRVPSGRDIQYF. The chain is built from TRBV29-1 and TRBJ2-4; 10 bases are shared with TRBD2. After removal of 4 bases from V and 8 bases from J, the junction contained 20 bases not matched to a gene. CDR3 length: 18 residues. Looked up from germline, CDR1 is SQVTM and CDR2 is ANQGSEA. The complete variable domain, with remaining parts taken from reference TRBV29-1 and TRBJ2-4, reads SAVISQKPSRDICQRGTSLTIQCQVDSQVTMMFWYRQQPGQSLTLIATANQGSEATYESGFVIDKFPISRPNLTFSTLTVSNMSPEDSSIYLCSVGGPDRVPSGRDIQYFGAGTRLSVL.

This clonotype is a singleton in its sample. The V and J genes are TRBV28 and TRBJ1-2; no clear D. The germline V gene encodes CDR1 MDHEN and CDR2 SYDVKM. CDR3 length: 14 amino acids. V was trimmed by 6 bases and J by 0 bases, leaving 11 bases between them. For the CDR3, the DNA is TGTGCCAGCAGCTATTCCGCCGCTAACTATGGCTACACCTTC. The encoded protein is CASSYSAANYGYTF.

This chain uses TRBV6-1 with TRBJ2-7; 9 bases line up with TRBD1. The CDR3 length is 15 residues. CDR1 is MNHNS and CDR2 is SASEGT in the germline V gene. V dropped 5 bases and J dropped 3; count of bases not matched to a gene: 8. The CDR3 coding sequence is TGTGCCAGCAGTCCCGGGGACAGGGTGATCTACGAGCAGTACTTC. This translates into CASSPGDRVIYEQYF.

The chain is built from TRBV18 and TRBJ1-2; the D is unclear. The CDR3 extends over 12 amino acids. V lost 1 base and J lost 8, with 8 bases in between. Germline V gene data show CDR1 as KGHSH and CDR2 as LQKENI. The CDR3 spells CASSPLIGGYTF. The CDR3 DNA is TGTGCCAGCTCACCACTGATTGGAGGCTACACCTTC.

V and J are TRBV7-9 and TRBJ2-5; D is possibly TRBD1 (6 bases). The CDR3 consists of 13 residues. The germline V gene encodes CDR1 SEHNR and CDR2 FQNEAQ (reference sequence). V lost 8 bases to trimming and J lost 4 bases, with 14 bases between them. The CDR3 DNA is TGTGCCAGCGGCAGGGGCAGGGGAGAGACCCAGTACTTC. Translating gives CASGRGRGETQYF.

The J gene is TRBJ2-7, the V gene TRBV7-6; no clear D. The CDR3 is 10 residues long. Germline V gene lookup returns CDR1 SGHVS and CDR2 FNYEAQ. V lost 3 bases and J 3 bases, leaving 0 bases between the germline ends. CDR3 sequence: CASSFYEQYF. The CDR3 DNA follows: TGTGCCAGCAGCTTCTACGAGCAGTACTTC.

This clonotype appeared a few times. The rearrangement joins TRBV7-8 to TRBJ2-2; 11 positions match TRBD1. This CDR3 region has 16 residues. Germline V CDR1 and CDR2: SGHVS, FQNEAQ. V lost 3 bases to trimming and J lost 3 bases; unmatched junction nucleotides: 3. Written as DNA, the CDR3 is TGTGCCAGCAGCTTTCGGGACAGGGGGGACACCGGGGAGCTGTTTTTT. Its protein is CASSFRDRGDTGELFF. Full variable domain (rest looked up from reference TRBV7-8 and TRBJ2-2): GAGVSQSPRYKVAKRGQDVALRCDPISGHVSLFWYQQALGQGPEFLTYFQNEAQLDKSGLPSDRFFAERPEGSVSTLKIQRTQQEDSAVYLCASSFRDRGDTGELFFGEGSRLTVL.

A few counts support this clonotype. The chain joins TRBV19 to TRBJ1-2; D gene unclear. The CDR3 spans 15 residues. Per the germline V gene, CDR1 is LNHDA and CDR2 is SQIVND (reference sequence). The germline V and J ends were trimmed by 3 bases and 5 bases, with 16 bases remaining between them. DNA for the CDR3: TGTGCCAGTAGTATCTATTCGCCGGCCTCGTATGGCTACACCTTC. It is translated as CASSIYSPASYGYTF.

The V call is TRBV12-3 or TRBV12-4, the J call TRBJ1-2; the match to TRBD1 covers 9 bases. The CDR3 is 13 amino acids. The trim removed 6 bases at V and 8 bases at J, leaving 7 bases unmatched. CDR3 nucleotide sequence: TGTGCCAGCAGGATACAGGGGGCGGGAGGCTACACCTTC. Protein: CASRIQGAGGYTF.

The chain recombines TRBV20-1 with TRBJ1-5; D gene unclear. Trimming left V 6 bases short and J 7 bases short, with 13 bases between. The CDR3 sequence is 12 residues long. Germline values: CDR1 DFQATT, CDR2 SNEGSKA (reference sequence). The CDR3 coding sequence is TGCAGTGCATATGACCAGGCCCAGCCCCAGCATTTT. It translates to CSAYDQAQPQHF.

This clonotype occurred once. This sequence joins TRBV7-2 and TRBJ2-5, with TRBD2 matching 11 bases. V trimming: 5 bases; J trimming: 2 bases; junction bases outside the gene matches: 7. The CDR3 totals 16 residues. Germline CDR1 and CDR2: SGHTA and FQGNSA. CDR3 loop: CASSPRASGRQETQYF. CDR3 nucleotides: TGTGCCAGCAGCCCGCGGGCTAGCGGGAGGCAAGAGACCCAGTACTTC.

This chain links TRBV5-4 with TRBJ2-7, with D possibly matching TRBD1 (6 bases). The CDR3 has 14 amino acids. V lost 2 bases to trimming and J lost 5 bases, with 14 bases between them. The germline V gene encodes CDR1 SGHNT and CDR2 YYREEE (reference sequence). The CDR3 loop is CASSFYQTGHEQYF. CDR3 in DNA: TGTGCCAGCAGCTTTTATCAGACAGGACACGAGCAGTACTTC. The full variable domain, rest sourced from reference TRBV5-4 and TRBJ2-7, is ETGVTQSPTHLIKTRGQQVTLRCSSQSGHNTVSWYQQALGQGPQFIFQYYREEENGRGNFPPRFSGLQFPNYSSELNVNALELDDSALYLCASSFYQTGHEQYFGPGTRLTVT.

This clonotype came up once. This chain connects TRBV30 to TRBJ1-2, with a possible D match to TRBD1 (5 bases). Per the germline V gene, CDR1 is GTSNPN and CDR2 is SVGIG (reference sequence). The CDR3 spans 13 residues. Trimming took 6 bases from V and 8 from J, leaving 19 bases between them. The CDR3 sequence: CACFRWGVGGYTF. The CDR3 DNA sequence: TGTGCCTGTTTCCGGTGGGGGGTTGGCGGCTACACCTTC.

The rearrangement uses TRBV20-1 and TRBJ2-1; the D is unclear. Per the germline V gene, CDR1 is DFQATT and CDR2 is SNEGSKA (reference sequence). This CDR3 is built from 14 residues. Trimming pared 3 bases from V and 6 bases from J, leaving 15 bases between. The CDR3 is CSASSLVVSNEQFF. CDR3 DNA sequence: TGCAGTGCTAGTTCGTTGGTTGTTAGCAATGAGCAGTTCTTC.

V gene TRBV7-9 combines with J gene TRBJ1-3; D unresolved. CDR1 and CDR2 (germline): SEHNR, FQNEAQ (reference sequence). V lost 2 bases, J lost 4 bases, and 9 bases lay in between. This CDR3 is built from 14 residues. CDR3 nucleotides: TGTGCCAGCAGCTTATCTTTGTCGGGAAACACCATATATTTT. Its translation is CASSLSLSGNTIYF.

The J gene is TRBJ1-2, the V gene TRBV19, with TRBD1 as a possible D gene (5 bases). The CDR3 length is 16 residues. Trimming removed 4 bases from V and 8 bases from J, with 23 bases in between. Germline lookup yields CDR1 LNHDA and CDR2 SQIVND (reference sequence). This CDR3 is CASSKGDSLLGSGYTF. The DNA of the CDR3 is TGTGCCAGTAGTAAGGGAGACAGTCTGTTGGGATCCGGCTACACCTTC.

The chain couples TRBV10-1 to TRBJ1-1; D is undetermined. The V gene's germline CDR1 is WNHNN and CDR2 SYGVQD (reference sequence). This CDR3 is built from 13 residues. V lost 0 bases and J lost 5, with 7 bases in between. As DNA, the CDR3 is TGCGCCAGCAGTGAGTCGAGTGGGACTGAAGCTTTCTTT. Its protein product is CASSESSGTEAFF.